The rows below give T cell receptor beta chains drawn from one sample of a study of T cell repertoires in cytomegalovirus infection. These receptors' targets are unknown. Using its own MiXCR run on the reads, TCRdb lists one record per CDR3 protein. The data contain 650,000 to 900,000 distinct CDR3 sequences, under 35% of them singletons. Here the sequenced sample was cultured CD8+ T cells from PBMCs, taken from culture after CMV antigen stimulation. The source is a human donor in good health (CMV status not recorded). Some clones in this sample may be carry-over from other donors' samples. CDR3s include the opening cysteine and the closing phenylalanine or tryptophan. D genes are given only for firm matches. The size field is filled for only some rows; it gives once, few, many or a size class.

j_gene,abundance,v_gene,d_gene,CDR3nt,CDR3aa
TRBJ2-1,-,TRBV27,-,TGTGCCAGCACCGTACGCGGGAAGGCCCATGAGCAGTTCTTC,CASTVRGKAHEQFF
TRBJ1-4,few,TRBV7-6,-,TGTGCCAGCAGCTTAGGACCGGGGGCGGATGAAAAACTGTTTTTT,CASSLGPGADEKLFF
TRBJ2-7,few,TRBV7-9,TRBD1,TGTGCCAGCAGCGGGACAGGGAAGGACGAGCAGTACTTC,CASSGTGKDEQYF
TRBJ1-2,few,TRBV10-3,-,TGTGCCATCAGTGATTCAAGAGTTTATGGCTACACCTTC,CAISDSRVYGYTF
TRBJ2-3,many,TRBV12-3/TRBV12-4,TRBD2,TGTGCCAGCAGTTCCGGGGGGGCAGATACGCAGTATTTT,CASSSGGADTQYF
TRBJ1-6,few,TRBV28,TRBD1,TGTGCCAGCAGTCTACGGGACAGGAGCTCCTATAATTCACCCCTCCACTTT,CASSLRDRSSYNSPLHF
TRBJ2-7,-,TRBV7-9,-,TGTGCCAGCAGCTTTTGGGGGGATCGGGACGAGCAGTACTTC,CASSFWGDRDEQYF
TRBJ2-7,-,TRBV10-3,-,TGTGCCATCAGTGAGTCGCGGGGGCCGTCCTACGAGCAGTACTTC,CAISESRGPSYEQYF
TRBJ1-1,few,TRBV6-5,TRBD1,TGTGCCAGCAGTTACTCGAGGGGGCTGAGCACTGAAGCTTTCTTT,CASSYSRGLSTEAFF
TRBJ2-7,-,TRBV28,-,TGTGCCAGCAGTTTATTGGGGCAGGAGCAGTACTTC,CASSLLGQEQYF
TRBJ2-3,-,TRBV24-1,TRBD1,TGTGCCACCAGTGATACGAAAGCCGGGACAGGGGGTGTCCCAGATACGCAGTATTTT,CATSDTKAGTGGVPDTQYF
TRBJ1-1,-,TRBV14,TRBD1,TGTGCCAGCAGCCCTTGGACAGGTGGGCACACTGAAGCTTTCTTT,CASSPWTGGHTEAFF
TRBJ2-5,few,TRBV7-6,TRBD2,TGTGCCAGCAGCTTGTGGACTAGCGAAGAGACCCAGTACTTC,CASSLWTSEETQYF
TRBJ1-4,-,TRBV29-1,TRBD1,TGCAGCGGCCTAACCGGGACAGGTGAAAAACTGTTTTTT,CSGLTGTGEKLFF
TRBJ1-5,-,TRBV4-1,-,TGCGCCAGCAGCCGGGGAACAGCCAATCAGCCCCAGCATTTT,CASSRGTANQPQHF
TRBJ1-2,-,TRBV7-9,-,TGTGCCAGCAGCTTCGGGACACCATATGGCTACACCTTC,CASSFGTPYGYTF
TRBJ1-5,many,TRBV7-8,-,TGTGCCAGCAGTTCCGGGACGGCGTATTTACATAGCAATCAGCCCCAGCATTTT,CASSSGTAYLHSNQPQHF
TRBJ2-1,-,TRBV9,-,TGTGCCAGCAGCGTTCCAGGGGTCCCTGAGCAGTTCTTC,CASSVPGVPEQFF
TRBJ2-5,few,TRBV12-3/TRBV12-4,-,TGTGCCAGCAGTTCCAGAAACCAAGAGACCCAGTACTTC,CASSSRNQETQYF
TRBJ2-1,medium-sized,TRBV7-6,TRBD2,TGTGCCAGCAGCTTAGCGGTGTCGGGGGGGCGTGAGCAGTTCTTC,CASSLAVSGGREQFF
TRBJ2-7,few,TRBV7-9,TRBD1,TGTGCCAGCAGCTATGGGACAGGGGAGCAGTACTTC,CASSYGTGEQYF
TRBJ2-5,few,TRBV4-3,-,TGCGCCAGCAGCCAAGAGTTCGGGGCGAGGGAGACCCAGTACTTC,CASSQEFGARETQYF
TRBJ2-3,-,TRBV19,-,TGTGCCAGTAGTATAGATGGGGACTCAGGGTTCGCAAGCACAGATACGCAGTATTTT,CASSIDGDSGFASTDTQYF
TRBJ1-1,few,TRBV7-6,-,TGTGCCAGCAGCGACCCAAGGGATACGAACACTGAAGCTTTCTTT,CASSDPRDTNTEAFF
TRBJ2-5,-,TRBV7-6,-,TGTGCCAGCACCTCAACATACGAACAAGAGACCCAGTACTTC,CASTSTYEQETQYF
TRBJ1-4,few,TRBV28,-,TGTGCCAGCGTCGTCGGGGGACAAAAAAATGAAAAACTGTTTTTT,CASVVGGQKNEKLFF
TRBJ2-5,many,TRBV7-8,-,TGTGCCAGCAGCTTAGAGGGGCGAGGGGGGCAAGAGACCCAGTACTTC,CASSLEGRGGQETQYF
TRBJ2-2,many,TRBV7-9,-,TGTGCCAGCAGCTTAGCGTATCTCGGGTTCGACACCGGGGAGCTGTTTTTT,CASSLAYLGFDTGELFF
TRBJ1-5,-,TRBV27,-,TGTGCCAGCAGTCCCATCGGCAATCAGCCCCAGCATTTT,CASSPIGNQPQHF
TRBJ1-1,-,TRBV20-1,-,TGCAGAATTGACAGGATGAACACTGAAGCTTTCTTT,CRIDRMNTEAFF
TRBJ2-7,once,TRBV29-1,-,TGCAGCGTTGAAGATAAGAGGGGTCGGGGCTACGAGCAGTACTTC,CSVEDKRGRGYEQYF
TRBJ2-1,-,TRBV7-9,-,TGTGCCAGCAGCTTAGGAGTGGGGGCCCACAGGGAGCAGTTCTTC,CASSLGVGAHREQFF
TRBJ2-5,many,TRBV28,-,TGTGCCAGCAGTTTGGGCGGAGGGTCGGAAGAGACCCAGTACTTC,CASSLGGGSEETQYF
TRBJ2-2,many,TRBV7-6,-,TGTGCCAGCAGCTCTGAGGGCACAAACACCGGGGAGCTGTTTTTT,CASSSEGTNTGELFF
TRBJ2-1,few,TRBV19,-,TGTGCCAGTAGTGCGGGACAGCAGTTCTTC,CASSAGQQFF
TRBJ2-3,-,TRBV12-5,-,TGTGCTAGTGGTTTGCCTCCGGGACTTGACACAGATACGCAGTATTTT,CASGLPPGLDTDTQYF
TRBJ1-1,-,TRBV6-5,-,TGTGCCAGCAGTTACTCGAATCTTAGGGACACTGAAGCTTTCTTT,CASSYSNLRDTEAFF
TRBJ2-1,-,TRBV20-1,-,TGCAGTGCTAGGGCCCGACGAGACTACAATGAGCAGTTCTTC,CSARARRDYNEQFF
TRBJ1-1,-,TRBV6-8,-,TGTGCCAGCACGGGGTTTTTGAACACTGAAGCTTTCTTT,CASTGFLNTEAFF
TRBJ2-1,few,TRBV19,-,TGTGCCAGTAGTATAGGAACGGGAAGCTCCTACAATGAGCAGTTCTTC,CASSIGTGSSYNEQFF
TRBJ1-1,few,TRBV15,-,TGTGCCACCAGCAGACCTACAGGGATAAGGGACACTGAAGCTTTCTTT,CATSRPTGIRDTEAFF